This T cell receptor beta chain was captured by sequencing in a study of CD8 T cells in ankylosing spondylitis. Findings of the study overall: Reportedly, disease-linked clones are significantly enriched in ankylosing spondylitis patients' matched synovial fluid.

Libraries of TCR beta came from quantitative 5'-RACE with molecular barcodes. Using its own MiXCR run on the 5' RACE reads, TCRdb lists one record per CDR3 protein. This sample carries around 300,000 distinct CDR3 sequences, 11% of them seen once, and the ten largest clones take around 10%. The V gene lost 0 bases and the J gene lost 4 bases, with 19 bases spanning the gap. The germline V gene has CDR1 LGHNA and CDR2 YSLEER. The CDR3 extends over 18 amino acids. In regard to this clonotype: Antigen unknown.

This receptor was taken from a female donor with ankylosing spondylitis or in good health (not recorded which). The sample was blood, either unsorted or a sorted T cell fraction (not recorded which). The V call is TRBV4-3, the J call TRBJ2-1, with a tentative D call TRBD1 (5 bases). The CDR3 nucleotides are TGCGCCAGCAGCCAAGATATTGGGGCCGGTCTCCCGTACAATGAGCAGTTCTTC. It is translated as CASSQDIGAGLPYNEQFF.